This T cell receptor (beta chain) was captured in a study of cytomegalovirus exposure and HLA in healthy donors. Germline V gene lookup returns CDR1 LGHNA and CDR2 YNFKEQ. CDR3 length: 17 amino acids. Trimming cost V 6 bases and J 7 bases; bases outside gene matches: 15. On this clone: Antigen: not known.

PCR employed 60 Vbeta and 13 Jbeta primers. Using immunoSEQ multiplex PCR, the repertoire was profiled, and TCRdb retains in-frame clones only, with some absent. The repertoire holds over 150,000 clones, with 77% as singletons. Study outcomes and limitations: CMV serostatus stood as the only immune exposure information on hand. The authors enumerated 150 to 200 TCR beta chains as linked to cytomegalovirus. Per published accounts, TCR beta sequences correctly predicted the HLA-A and HLA-B alleles of most subjects.

As for the donors, each was a healthy bone marrow donor. The chain carries TRBV4-2 and TRBJ2-2; 9 bases agree with TRBD2. This receptor was taken from a male donor in good health and CMV-seropositive. The material sequenced was PBMCs. The DNA of the CDR3 is TGTGCCAGCAGTCCGAGAATGGTAGCGGGGGTTTTCGGGGAGCTGTTTTTT. Its translation: CASSPRMVAGVFGELFF.